Below are 9 T cell receptor beta chains sequenced from a single sample in a study of blood T cell repertoires in COVID-19. Clones were read by immunoSEQ multiplex PCR, and TCRdb kept only the in-frame ones, dropping some. The sample includes approximately 300,000 clones, 90% seen only once; the top ten take approximately 6.5%. The sequencing input was peripheral blood. These receptors all stem from a woman between 45 and 65 years old with COVID-19, enrolled during active disease.

The chain couples TRBV7-2 to TRBJ2-7; D remains ambiguous. Germline V gene sequence: CDR1 SGHTA, CDR2 FQGNSA. V gave up 5 bases and J gave up 0 bases, with 5 bases separating them. This CDR3 spans 12 amino acids. In DNA, the CDR3 is TGTGCCAGCAGCGCGAACTCCTACGAGCAGTACTTC. This sequence encodes CASSANSYEQYF. Complete variable domain (other parts from reference TRBV7-2 and TRBJ2-7): GAGVSQSPSNKVTEKGKDVELRCDPISGHTALYWYRQSLGQGLEFLIYFQGNSAPDKSGLPSDRFSAERTGGSVSTLTIQRTQQEDSAVYLCASSANSYEQYFGPGTRLTVT.

This clone showed up just once. V and J are TRBV5-1 and TRBJ2-6; unclear D gene. The ends were cut back, 5 bases at V and 0 bases at J, with 9 bases in the middle. This CDR3 region has 15 residues. CDR1 SGHRS and CDR2 YFSETQ come from the germline V gene. The CDR3 DNA reads as TGCGCCAGCAGAATGCAACTCTCTGGGGCCAACGTCCTGACTTTC. Its protein is CASRMQLSGANVLTF.

The chain recombines TRBV5-1 with TRBJ2-7; possible D gene TRBD2, 5 bases. The length of the CDR3 is 15 residues. The V gene's germline CDR1 is SGHRS and CDR2 YFSETQ. Between the trimmed V and J ends, which lost 1 base and 5 bases, there was a span of 16 bases. CDR3 bases: TGCGCCAGCAGCTTGCGGGGAAGTAGCTGGGACGAGCAGTACTTC. Translating gives CASSLRGSSWDEQYF.

V and J are TRBV7-9 and TRBJ1-1; tentatively, D is TRBD1 (5 bases). The CDR3 consists of 14 residues. Trimming took off 5 bases at V and 7 bases at J, with 17 bases between the two ends. Germline V gives CDR1 SEHNR, CDR2 FQNEAQ (reference sequence). CDR3 region: CASSPSGTEGEAFF. In DNA form, the CDR3 reads TGTGCCAGCAGCCCATCCGGGACGGAGGGTGAAGCTTTCTTT.

This clone was recorded a few times. The V call is TRBV9, the J call TRBJ2-2, with 7 bases that match TRBD1. The ends lost 5 bases at V and 0 bases at J; junction bases unmatched: 1. This CDR3 region has 14 residues. CDR1 is SGDLS and CDR2 is YYNGEE in the germline V gene. DNA for the CDR3: TGTGCCAGCAGGGGACAGACGAACACCGGGGAGCTGTTTTTT. Amino acids: CASRGQTNTGELFF.

This clone was seen a few times. The chain recombines TRBV9 with TRBJ1-2; D call uncertain. Trimming pared 0 bases from V and 13 bases from J, leaving 16 bases between. The CDR3 length is 13 residues. Germline CDR1 is SGDLS and CDR2 is YYNGEE. This CDR3 reads CASSVDGSRGGTF. The CDR3 DNA reads TGTGCCAGCAGCGTAGACGGCAGCCGCGGTGGCACCTTC.

The chain uses TRBV5-1 and TRBJ2-3; 10 nucleotides line up with TRBD1. CDR3 length: 18 residues. The trim removed 4 bases at V and 3 bases at J, leaving 14 bases unmatched. Per the germline V gene, CDR1 is SGHRS and CDR2 is YFSETQ. The CDR3 region has the DNA TGCGCCAGCAGCCCAAGAACCGACAGGGGGCGAGGGACAGATACGCAGTATTTT. This encodes CASSPRTDRGRGTDTQYF.

For the CDR3, the DNA is TGTGCCAGCAGCCCCGGGACAGGGAGCGGCTCCTACGAGCAGTACTTC. Encoded protein: CASSPGTGSGSYEQYF. The chain carries TRBV6-6 and TRBJ2-7, with TRBD1 identical over 9 bases. Trimming took 6 bases from V and 0 from J; bases not matched to a gene: 9. Germline lookup yields CDR1 MNHNY and CDR2 SVGAGI (reference sequence). This CDR3 contains 16 residues.

The chain employs TRBV5-5 and TRBJ2-3; 8 bases match TRBD2. CDR1 SGHKS and CDR2 YYEKEE come from the germline V gene (reference sequence). This CDR3 spans 20 amino acids. Trimming removed 4 bases from V and 0 bases from J; junction bases left unmatched: 19. CDR3 residues: CASSPRRPGGSGTSTDTQYF. The CDR3 region has the DNA TGTGCCAGCAGCCCCCGACGGCCCGGCGGTAGCGGGACTAGCACAGATACGCAGTATTTT.